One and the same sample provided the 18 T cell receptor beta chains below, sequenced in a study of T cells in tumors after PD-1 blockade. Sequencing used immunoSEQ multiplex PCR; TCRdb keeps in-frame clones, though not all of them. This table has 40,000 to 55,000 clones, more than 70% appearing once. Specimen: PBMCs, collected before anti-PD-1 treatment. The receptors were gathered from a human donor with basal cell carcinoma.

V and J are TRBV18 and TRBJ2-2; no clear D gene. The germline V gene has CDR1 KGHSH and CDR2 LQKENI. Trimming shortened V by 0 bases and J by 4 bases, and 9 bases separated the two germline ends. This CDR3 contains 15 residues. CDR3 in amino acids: CASSPPAVLTGELFF. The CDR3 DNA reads TGTGCCAGCTCACCACCGGCAGTCCTCACCGGGGAGCTGTTTTTT.

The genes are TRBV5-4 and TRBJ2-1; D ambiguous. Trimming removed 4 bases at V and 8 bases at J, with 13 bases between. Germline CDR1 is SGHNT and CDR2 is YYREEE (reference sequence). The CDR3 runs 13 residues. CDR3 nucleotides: TGTGCCAGCAGCCGCACTGGCGTAGATGAGCAGTTCTTC. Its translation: CASSRTGVDEQFF.

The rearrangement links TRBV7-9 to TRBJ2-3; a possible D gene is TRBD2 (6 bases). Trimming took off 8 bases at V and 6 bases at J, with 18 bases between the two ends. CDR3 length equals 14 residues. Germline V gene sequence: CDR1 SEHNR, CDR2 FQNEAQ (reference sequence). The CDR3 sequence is CASYWSGGGDTQYF. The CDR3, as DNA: TGTGCCAGCTATTGGAGCGGAGGAGGGGATACGCAGTATTTT.

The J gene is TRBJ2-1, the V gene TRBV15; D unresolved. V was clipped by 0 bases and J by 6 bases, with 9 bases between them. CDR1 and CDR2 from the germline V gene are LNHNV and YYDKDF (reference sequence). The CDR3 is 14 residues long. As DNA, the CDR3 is TGTGCCACCAGCAGAGATCGGCAGTTCAATGAGCAGTTCTTC. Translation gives CATSRDRQFNEQFF.

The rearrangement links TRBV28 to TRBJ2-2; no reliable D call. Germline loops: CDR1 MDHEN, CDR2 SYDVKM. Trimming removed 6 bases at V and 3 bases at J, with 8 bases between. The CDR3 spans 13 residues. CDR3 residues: CASRPSYTGELFF. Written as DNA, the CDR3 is TGTGCCAGCAGGCCGAGCTACACCGGGGAGCTGTTTTTT.

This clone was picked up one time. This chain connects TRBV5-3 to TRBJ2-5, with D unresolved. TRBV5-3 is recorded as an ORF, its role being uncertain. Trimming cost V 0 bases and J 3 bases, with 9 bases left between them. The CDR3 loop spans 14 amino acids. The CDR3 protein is CARSLVSVEETQYF. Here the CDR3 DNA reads TGTGCCAGAAGCTTGGTGAGTGTAGAAGAGACCCAGTACTTC.

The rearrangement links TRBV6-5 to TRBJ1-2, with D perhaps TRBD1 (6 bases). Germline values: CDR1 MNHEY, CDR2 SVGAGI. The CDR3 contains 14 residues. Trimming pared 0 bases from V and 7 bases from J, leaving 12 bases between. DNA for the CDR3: TGTGCCAGCAGTTACTCGGGGGGGGCTCGTGGCTACACCTTC. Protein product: CASSYSGGARGYTF.

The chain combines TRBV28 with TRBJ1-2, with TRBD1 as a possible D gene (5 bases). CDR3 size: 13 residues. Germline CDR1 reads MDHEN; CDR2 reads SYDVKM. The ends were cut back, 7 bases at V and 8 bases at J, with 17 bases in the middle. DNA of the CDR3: TGTGCCAGCACTCAAACGGGGGGATGGGGCTACACCTTC. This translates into CASTQTGGWGYTF.

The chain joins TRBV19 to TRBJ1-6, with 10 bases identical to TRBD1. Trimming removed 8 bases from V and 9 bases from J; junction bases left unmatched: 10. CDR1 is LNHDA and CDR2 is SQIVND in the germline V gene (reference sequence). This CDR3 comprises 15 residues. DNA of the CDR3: TGTGCCAGTGAAGAGGGACAGGGGAAAGCTTCACCCCTCCACTTT. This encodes CASEEGQGKASPLHF. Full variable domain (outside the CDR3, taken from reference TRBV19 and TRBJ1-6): DGGITQSPKYLFRKEGQNVTLSCEQNLNHDAMYWYRQDPGQGLRLIYYSQIVNDFQKGDIAEGYSVSREKKESFPLTVTSAQKNPTAFYLCASEEGQGKASPLHFGNGTRLTVT.

The CDR3 sequence: CASRRESGTGVTGYTF. For the CDR3, the DNA is TGTGCCAGCAGGAGGGAATCCGGGACAGGGGTGACTGGCTACACCTTC. The V gene is TRBV2, the J gene TRBJ1-2; 10 bases line up with TRBD1. The J segment lost 7 bases and the V segment lost 6 bases, leaving 14 bases of the junction unmatched. CDR1 is SNHLY and CDR2 is FYNNEI in the germline V gene. The CDR3 contains 16 residues. The full variable domain, rest sourced from reference TRBV2 and TRBJ1-2, is EPEVTQTPSHQVTQMGQEVILRCVPISNHLYFYWYRQILGQKVEFLVSFYNNEISEKSEIFDDQFSVERPDGSNFTLKIRSTKLEDSAMYFCASRRESGTGVTGYTFGSGTRLTVV.

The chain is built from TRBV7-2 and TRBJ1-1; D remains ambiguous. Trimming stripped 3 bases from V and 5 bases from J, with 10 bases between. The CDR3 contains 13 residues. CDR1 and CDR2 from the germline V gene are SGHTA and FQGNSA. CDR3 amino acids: CASSFEPGTEAFF. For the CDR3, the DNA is TGTGCCAGCAGCTTCGAGCCCGGGACTGAAGCTTTCTTT.

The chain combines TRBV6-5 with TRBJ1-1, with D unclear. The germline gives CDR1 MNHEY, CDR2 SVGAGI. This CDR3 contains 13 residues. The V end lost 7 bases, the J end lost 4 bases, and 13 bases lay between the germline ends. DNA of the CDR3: TGTGCCAGCATACCCCTTGGGTTCACTGAAGCTTTCTTT. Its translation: CASIPLGFTEAFF.

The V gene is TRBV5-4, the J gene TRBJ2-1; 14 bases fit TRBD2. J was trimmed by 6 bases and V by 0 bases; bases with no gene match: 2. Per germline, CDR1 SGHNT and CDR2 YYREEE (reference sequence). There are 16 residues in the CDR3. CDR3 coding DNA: TGTGCCAGCAGCTTGGGGGGACTAGCGGGAGTCAATGAGCAGTTCTTC. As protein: CASSLGGLAGVNEQFF.

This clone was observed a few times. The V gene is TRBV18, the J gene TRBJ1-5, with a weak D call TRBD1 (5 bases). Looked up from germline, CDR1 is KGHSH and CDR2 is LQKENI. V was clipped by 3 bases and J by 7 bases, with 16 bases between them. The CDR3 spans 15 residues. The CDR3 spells CASSPSWGAEQPQHF. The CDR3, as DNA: TGTGCCAGCTCACCTAGCTGGGGCGCGGAGCAGCCCCAGCATTTT.

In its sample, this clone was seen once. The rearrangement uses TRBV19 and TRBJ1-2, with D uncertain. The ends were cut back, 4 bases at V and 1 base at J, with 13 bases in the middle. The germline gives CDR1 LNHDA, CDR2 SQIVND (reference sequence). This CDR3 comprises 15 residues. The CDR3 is CASSKVAQINYGYTF. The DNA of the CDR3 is TGTGCCAGTAGTAAAGTTGCACAGATTAACTATGGCTACACCTTC. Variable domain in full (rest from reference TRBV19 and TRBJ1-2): DGGITQSPKYLFRKEGQNVTLSCEQNLNHDAMYWYRQDPGQGLRLIYYSQIVNDFQKGDIAEGYSVSREKKESFPLTVTSAQKNPTAFYLCASSKVAQINYGYTFGSGTRLTVV.

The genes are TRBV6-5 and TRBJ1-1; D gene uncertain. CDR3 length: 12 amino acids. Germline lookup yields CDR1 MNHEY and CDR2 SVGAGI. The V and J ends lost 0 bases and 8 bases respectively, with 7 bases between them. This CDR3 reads CASSYSGGEAFF. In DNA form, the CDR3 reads TGTGCCAGCAGTTACTCCGGCGGGGAAGCTTTCTTT.

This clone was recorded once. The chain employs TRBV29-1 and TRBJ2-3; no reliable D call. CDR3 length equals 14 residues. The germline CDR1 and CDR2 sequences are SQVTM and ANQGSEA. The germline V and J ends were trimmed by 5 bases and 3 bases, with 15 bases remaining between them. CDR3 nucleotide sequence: TGCAGCGTTCTGGCCCTCAGGTCGACAGATACGCAGTATTTT. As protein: CSVLALRSTDTQYF.

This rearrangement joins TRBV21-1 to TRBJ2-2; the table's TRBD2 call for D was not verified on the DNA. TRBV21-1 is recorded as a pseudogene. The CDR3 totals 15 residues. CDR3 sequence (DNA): TGTGCCAGCAGCAAAAGGCGGTCGAACACCGGGGAGCTGTTTTTT. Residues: CASSKRRSNTGELFF.